Below are 22 T cell receptor beta chains sequenced from a single sample in a study of blood T cell repertoires in COVID-19. The table came from immunoSEQ multiplex PCR; TCRdb's copy has only in-frame clones and leaves some out. This table has 300,000 to 400,000 clones, 70% to 90% appearing once. Material: peripheral blood. Receptors originate from a woman in her twenties or thirties with COVID-19, enrolled during active disease.

The chain employs TRBV5-1 and TRBJ1-3, with D perhaps matching TRBD1 (5 bases). V lost 0 bases to trimming and J lost 1 base, with 14 bases between them. This CDR3 is built from 17 residues. Germline values: CDR1 SGHRS, CDR2 YFSETQ. CDR3 sequence (DNA): TGCGCCAGCAGCTTGGTAGGGGCTAGTTTTTCTGGAAACACCATATATTTT. It translates to CASSLVGASFSGNTIYF.

The J gene is TRBJ1-3, the V gene TRBV7-8, with 12 bases lining up with TRBD1. Germline V CDR1 and CDR2: SGHVS, FQNEAQ. V lost 2 bases to trimming and J lost 0 bases; unmatched junction nucleotides: 8. The CDR3 contains 19 residues. Here the CDR3 reads CASSLFAGQGASSGNTIYF. The CDR3 DNA follows: TGTGCCAGCAGCTTATTCGCGGGACAGGGGGCCTCCTCTGGAAACACCATATATTTT.

The chain couples TRBV9 to TRBJ2-5, with D possibly TRBD1 on 5 matching bases. Trimming left V 0 bases short and J 2 bases short, with 8 bases between. The CDR3 has 14 amino acids. CDR1 is SGDLS and CDR2 is YYNGEE in the germline V gene. DNA of the CDR3: TGTGCCAGCAGCGTAGCGCCAGGGCAAGAGACCCAGTACTTC. This gives the protein CASSVAPGQETQYF.

This rearrangement joins TRBV6-6 to TRBJ1-2; weak D call: TRBD1 (5 bases). Germline V lookup: CDR1 MNHNY, CDR2 SVGAGI (reference sequence). Trimming cost V 8 bases and J 4 bases, with 11 bases left between them. The CDR3 has 12 residues. CDR3 in DNA: TGTGCCAGCTTGACAGCAGTCTATGGCTACACCTTC. This encodes CASLTAVYGYTF.

V usage is TRBV3-1 (or the pseudogene TRBV3-2) and J usage is TRBJ1-2; 8 nucleotides align to TRBD1. The J segment lost 10 bases and the V segment lost 2 bases, leaving 9 bases of the junction unmatched. CDR1 is LGHDT and CDR2 is YNNKEL in the germline V gene (reference sequence). The CDR3 extends over 14 amino acids. CDR3 in DNA: TGTGCCAGCAGCCAAACAAACCGGGACAGGCTCTACACCTTC. Protein product: CASSQTNRDRLYTF.

The count of this clone is one. The chain recombines TRBV19 with TRBJ2-2, with a tentative D call TRBD2 (7 bases). V lost 3 bases and J 3 bases, leaving 14 bases between the germline ends. The CDR3 totals 16 residues. Germline CDR1 LNHDA, CDR2 SQIVND (reference sequence). For the CDR3, the DNA is TGTGCCAGTAGTATTTCGGCGGGGGCCTACACCGGGGAGCTGTTTTTT. Amino acids: CASSISAGAYTGELFF.

This chain joins TRBV29-1 and TRBJ2-5; the match to TRBD2 covers 7 bases. J was trimmed by 5 bases and V by 7 bases; bases with no gene match: 7. The CDR3 is made up of 12 amino acids. Germline V gene lookup returns CDR1 SQVTM and CDR2 ANQGSEA. CDR3 bases: TGCAGCGGGACTAGGTCCGGGGAGACCCAGTACTTC. It codes for CSGTRSGETQYF. The variable domain in full, completed from reference TRBV29-1 and TRBJ2-5, reads SAVISQKPSRDICQRGTSLTIQCQVDSQVTMMFWYRQQPGQSLTLIATANQGSEATYESGFVIDKFPISRPNLTFSTLTVSNMSPEDSSIYLCSGTRSGETQYFGPGTRLLVL.

CDR3 sequence reads: CASSPWTGADTQYF. The CDR3 DNA is TGTGCCAGCTCACCATGGACAGGGGCAGATACGCAGTATTTT. The gene calls are TRBV18 and TRBJ2-3; TRBD1 agrees at 9 bases. The CDR3 loop spans 14 amino acids. CDR1 is KGHSH, CDR2 LQKENI, per germline. V lost 2 bases to trimming and J lost 4 bases; unmatched junction nucleotides: 1.

The rearrangement joins TRBV18 to TRBJ2-3; 9 bases are shared with TRBD1. CDR1 KGHSH and CDR2 LQKENI come from the germline V gene. This CDR3 contains 15 residues. V lost 6 bases, J lost 3 bases, and 7 bases stayed unmatched. CDR3 nucleotide sequence: TGTGCCAGCTCGGGTGGACAGGGGAGAACAGATACGCAGTATTTT. Translation: CASSGGQGRTDTQYF.

The chain carries TRBV3-1 (or the pseudogene TRBV3-2) and TRBJ1-2; 7 positions agree with TRBD1. The CDR3 runs to 15 residues. Germline V gene sequence: CDR1 LGHDT, CDR2 YNNKEL (reference sequence). Losses at the gene ends were 4 bases for V and 4 bases for J; bases not matched to a gene: 9. The CDR3 sequence is CASSLGQTLSYGYTF. Here the CDR3 DNA reads TGTGCCAGCAGCCTGGGACAGACTCTTTCCTATGGCTACACCTTC.

The chain employs TRBV6-6 and TRBJ1-1, with 9 bases identical to TRBD1. CDR1 MNHNY and CDR2 SVGAGI come from the germline V gene (reference sequence). V dropped 7 bases and J dropped 4; count of bases not matched to a gene: 10. CDR3 size: 15 residues. The CDR3: CASTTTGGSRTEAFF. CDR3 coding DNA: TGTGCCAGCACCACGACAGGGGGAAGCCGCACTGAAGCTTTCTTT.

The V and J genes are TRBV11-2 and TRBJ2-1; TRBD1 matches 10 bases. The CDR3 is made up of 15 amino acids. Per the germline V gene, CDR1 is SGHAT and CDR2 is FQNNGV. Trimming took 5 bases from V and 7 from J; bases not matched to a gene: 8. The CDR3, as DNA: TGTGCCAGCAGCGCAGGGACAGGGGATGGGAATGAGCAGTTCTTC. This sequence encodes CASSAGTGDGNEQFF.

The rearrangement links TRBV6-5 to TRBJ2-3, with 10 bases identical to TRBD2. V lost 5 bases, J lost 5 bases, and 4 bases stayed unmatched. The length of the CDR3 is 14 residues. Germline lookup yields CDR1 MNHEY and CDR2 SVGAGI. The CDR3 DNA follows: TGTGCCAGCAGTAGCGGGGGGGCGGGAGATACGCAGTATTTT. Amino acids: CASSSGGAGDTQYF.

This clone was seen only a few times. The chain is built from TRBV15 and TRBJ1-2, with TRBD1 matching over 9 bases. The V gene's germline CDR1 is LNHNV and CDR2 YYDKDF (reference sequence). Trimming cost V 0 bases and J 8 bases; bases outside gene matches: 7. The CDR3 runs 15 residues. The DNA for the CDR3 is TGTGCCACCAGCAGAGATTTGGGGACAGGGAAAGGCTACACCTTC. It codes for CATSRDLGTGKGYTF.

This clone was seen more than once but under ten times. The chain joins TRBV6-6 to TRBJ2-3, with 8 bases that match TRBD2. Germline CDR1 MNHNY, CDR2 SVGAGI (reference sequence). The CDR3 is 14 residues long. The junction had 7 bases not matched to a gene; V was cut back by 7 bases and J by 4 bases. The CDR3: CASNRPGGADTQYF. DNA of the CDR3: TGTGCCAGCAACAGACCGGGAGGGGCAGATACGCAGTATTTT.

The chain uses TRBV21-1 and TRBJ1-5. TRBV21-1 is a listed pseudogene. CDR3 length equals 16 residues. DNA for the CDR3: TGTGCCAGCAGCAAAATAGAGCCGGGAGACAATCAGCCCCAGCATTTT. Translated, it gives CASSKIEPGDNQPQHF.

The J gene is TRBJ2-1, the V gene TRBV7-9; 9 bases line up with TRBD2. The CDR3 is 16 residues long. Germline assignment: CDR1 SEHNR and CDR2 FQNEAQ (reference sequence). The V and J ends lost 3 bases and 8 bases, in that order; junction bases with no gene match: 11. This chain's CDR3 is CASSFPTSGSFDEQFF. CDR3 DNA: TGTGCCAGCAGCTTTCCGACTAGCGGTTCGTTCGATGAGCAGTTCTTC. The full variable domain, with the rest looked up from reference TRBV7-9 and TRBJ2-1, is DTGVSQNPRHKITKRGQNVTFRCDPISEHNRLYWYRQTLGQGPEFLTYFQNEAQLEKSRLLSDRFSAERPKGSFSTLEIQRTEQGDSAMYLCASSFPTSGSFDEQFFGPGTRLTVL.

The J gene is TRBJ1-5, the V gene TRBV2; 9 bases align to TRBD1. The germline CDR1 and CDR2 sequences are SNHLY and FYNNEI. This CDR3 comprises 13 residues. J lost 2 bases, V lost 10 bases, and 3 bases had no gene match. The CDR3 loop is CATRDRGNQPQHF. The CDR3 nucleotides read TGTGCCACCCGGGACAGGGGCAATCAGCCCCAGCATTTT.

The chain uses TRBV11-3 and TRBJ2-5; D might be TRBD2 (6 bases). V was clipped by 5 bases and J by 5 bases, with 15 bases between them. Germline CDR1 reads SGHNT; CDR2 reads YENEEA. CDR3 length: 14 residues. The chain's CDR3 is CASSPHGGWETQYF. In DNA form, the CDR3 reads TGTGCCAGCAGCCCCCACGGGGGATGGGAGACCCAGTACTTC.

The chain links TRBV10-3 to TRBJ1-1; 8 nucleotides align to TRBD1. V trimming: 0 bases; J trimming: 3 bases; junction bases outside the gene matches: 6. Germline assignment: CDR1 ENHRY and CDR2 SYGVKD. This CDR3 is 16 amino acids long. For the CDR3, the DNA is TGTGCCATCAGTGAGTCAGCAGGGGGCGCGGACACTGAAGCTTTCTTT. Amino acids: CAISESAGGADTEAFF.

CDR3 in amino acids: CASSLGLASYGYTF. In DNA, the CDR3 is TGCGCCAGCAGCTTGGGTTTAGCCTCCTATGGCTACACCTTC. V usage is TRBV5-1 and J usage is TRBJ1-2; D is unclear. With 0 bases removed from V and 4 bases from J, the gap between germline ends came to 10 bases. Per germline, CDR1 SGHRS and CDR2 YFSETQ. The CDR3 contains 14 residues.

The chain links TRBV9 to TRBJ2-3, with unresolved D. There are 14 residues in the CDR3. Germline values: CDR1 SGDLS, CDR2 YYNGEE. Trimming pared 3 bases from V and 0 bases from J, leaving 8 bases between. This CDR3 is CASSDRVSTDTQYF. The CDR3, as DNA: TGTGCCAGCAGCGATCGGGTCAGCACAGATACGCAGTATTTT.